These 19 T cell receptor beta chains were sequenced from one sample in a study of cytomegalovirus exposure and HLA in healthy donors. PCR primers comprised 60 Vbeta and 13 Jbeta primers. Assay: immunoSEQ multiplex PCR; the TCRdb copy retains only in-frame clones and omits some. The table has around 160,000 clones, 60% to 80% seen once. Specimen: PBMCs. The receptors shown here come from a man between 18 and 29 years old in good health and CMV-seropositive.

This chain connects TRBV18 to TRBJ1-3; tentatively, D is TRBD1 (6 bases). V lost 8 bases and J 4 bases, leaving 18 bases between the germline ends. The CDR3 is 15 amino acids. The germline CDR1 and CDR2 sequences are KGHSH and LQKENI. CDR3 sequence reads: CASGPSGALGNTIYF. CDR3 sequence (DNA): TGTGCCAGCGGCCCCTCAGGGGCGTTGGGAAACACCATATATTTT.

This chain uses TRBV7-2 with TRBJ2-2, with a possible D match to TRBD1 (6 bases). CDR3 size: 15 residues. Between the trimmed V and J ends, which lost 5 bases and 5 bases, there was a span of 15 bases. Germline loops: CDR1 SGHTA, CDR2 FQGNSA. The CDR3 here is CASSVSTGITGELFF. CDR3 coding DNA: TGTGCCAGCAGCGTATCAACAGGGATAACCGGGGAGCTGTTTTTT.

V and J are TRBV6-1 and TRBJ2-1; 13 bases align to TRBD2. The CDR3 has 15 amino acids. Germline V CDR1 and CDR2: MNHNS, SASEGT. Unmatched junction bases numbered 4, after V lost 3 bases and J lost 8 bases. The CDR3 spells CASSDPGTSGDEQFF. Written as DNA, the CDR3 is TGTGCCAGCAGTGACCCCGGGACTAGCGGGGATGAGCAGTTCTTC.

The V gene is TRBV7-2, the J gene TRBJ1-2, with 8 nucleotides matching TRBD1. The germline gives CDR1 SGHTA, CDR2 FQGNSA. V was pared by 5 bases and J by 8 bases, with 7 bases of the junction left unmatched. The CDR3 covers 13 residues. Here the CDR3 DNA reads TGTGCCAGCAGCCCTCCGACAGGGGAAGGCTACACCTTC. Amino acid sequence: CASSPPTGEGYTF.

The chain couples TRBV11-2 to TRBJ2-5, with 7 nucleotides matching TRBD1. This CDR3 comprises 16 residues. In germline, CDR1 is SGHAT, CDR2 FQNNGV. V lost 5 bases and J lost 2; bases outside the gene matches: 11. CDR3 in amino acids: CASSVVGQGVQETQYF. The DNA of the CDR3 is TGTGCCAGCAGCGTGGTAGGGCAGGGGGTACAAGAGACCCAGTACTTC.

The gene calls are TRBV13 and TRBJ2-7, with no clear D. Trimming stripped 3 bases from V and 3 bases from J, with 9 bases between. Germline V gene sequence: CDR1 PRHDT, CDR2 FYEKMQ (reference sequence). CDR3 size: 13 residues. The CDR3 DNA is TGTGCCAGCAGCTTTGGGCTCGACTACGAGCAGTACGTC. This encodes CASSFGLDYEQYV.

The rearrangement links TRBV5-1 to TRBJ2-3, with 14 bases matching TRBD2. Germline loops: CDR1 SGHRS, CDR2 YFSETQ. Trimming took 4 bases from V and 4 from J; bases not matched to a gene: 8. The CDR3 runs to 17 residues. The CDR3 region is CASSRRGLAGAPDTQYF. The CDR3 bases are TGCGCCAGCAGCAGAAGGGGACTAGCGGGGGCCCCAGATACGCAGTATTTT. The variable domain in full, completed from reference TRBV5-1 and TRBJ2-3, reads KAGVTQTPRYLIKTRGQQVTLSCSPISGHRSVSWYQQTPGQGLQFLFEYFSETQRNKGNFPGRFSGRQFSNSRSEMNVSTLELGDSALYLCASSRRGLAGAPDTQYFGPGTRLTVL.

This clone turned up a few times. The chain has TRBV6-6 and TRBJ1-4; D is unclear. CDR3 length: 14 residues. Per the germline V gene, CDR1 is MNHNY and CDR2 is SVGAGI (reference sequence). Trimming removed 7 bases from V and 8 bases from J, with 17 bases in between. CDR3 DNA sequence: TGTGCCAGCAACTCATTGGCGGGCAGGGAAAAACTGTTTTTT. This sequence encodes CASNSLAGREKLFF.

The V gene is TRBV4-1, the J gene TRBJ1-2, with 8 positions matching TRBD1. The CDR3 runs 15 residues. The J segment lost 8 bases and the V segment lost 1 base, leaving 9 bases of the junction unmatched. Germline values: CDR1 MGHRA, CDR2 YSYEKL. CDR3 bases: TGCGCCAGCAGCCAAGTCCGGGGACAGGCTTGGGGCTACACCTTC. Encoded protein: CASSQVRGQAWGYTF.

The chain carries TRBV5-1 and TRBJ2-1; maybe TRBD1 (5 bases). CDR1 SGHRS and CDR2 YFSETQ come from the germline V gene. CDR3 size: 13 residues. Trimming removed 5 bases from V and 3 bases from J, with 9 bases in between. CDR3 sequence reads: CASSSGFYNEQFF. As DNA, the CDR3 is TGCGCCAGCAGTTCAGGGTTCTACAATGAGCAGTTCTTC.

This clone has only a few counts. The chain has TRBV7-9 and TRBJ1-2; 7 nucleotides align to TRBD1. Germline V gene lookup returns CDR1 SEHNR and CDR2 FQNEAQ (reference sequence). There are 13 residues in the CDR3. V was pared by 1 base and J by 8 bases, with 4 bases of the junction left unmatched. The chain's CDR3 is CASSLDPGGGYTF. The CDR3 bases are TGTGCCAGCAGCTTAGACCCAGGGGGGGGCTACACCTTC.

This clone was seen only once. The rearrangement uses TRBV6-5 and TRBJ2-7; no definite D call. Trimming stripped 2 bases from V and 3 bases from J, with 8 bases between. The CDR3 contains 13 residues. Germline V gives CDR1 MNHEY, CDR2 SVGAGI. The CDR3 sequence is CASSYADLYEQYV. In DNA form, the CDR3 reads TGTGCCAGCAGTTACGCGGATCTCTACGAGCAGTACGTC.

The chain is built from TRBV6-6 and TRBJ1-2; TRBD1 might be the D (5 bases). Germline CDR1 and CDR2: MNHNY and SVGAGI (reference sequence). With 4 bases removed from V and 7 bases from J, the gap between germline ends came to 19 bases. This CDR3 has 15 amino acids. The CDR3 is CASSSSTDRTGGYTF. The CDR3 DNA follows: TGTGCCAGCAGTTCTTCCACCGACAGAACTGGTGGCTACACCTTC.

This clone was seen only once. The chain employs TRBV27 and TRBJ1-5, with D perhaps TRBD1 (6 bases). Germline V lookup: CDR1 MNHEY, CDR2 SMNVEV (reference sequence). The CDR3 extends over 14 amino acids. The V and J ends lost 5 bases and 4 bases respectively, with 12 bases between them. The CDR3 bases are TGTGCCAGCAGTGAGGACAGCCGTAATCAGCCCCAGCATTTT. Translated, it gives CASSEDSRNQPQHF.

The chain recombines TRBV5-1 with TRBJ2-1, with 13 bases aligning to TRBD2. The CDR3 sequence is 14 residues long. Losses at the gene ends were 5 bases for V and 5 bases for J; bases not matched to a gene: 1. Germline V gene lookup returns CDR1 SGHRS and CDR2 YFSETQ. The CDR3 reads CASRGTSGDNEQFF. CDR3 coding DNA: TGCGCCAGCAGGGGGACTAGCGGGGACAATGAGCAGTTCTTC.

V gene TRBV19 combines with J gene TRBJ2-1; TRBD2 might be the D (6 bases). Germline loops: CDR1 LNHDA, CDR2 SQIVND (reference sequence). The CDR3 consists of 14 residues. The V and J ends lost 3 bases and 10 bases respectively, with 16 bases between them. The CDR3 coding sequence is TGTGCCAGTAGTATTGGAGGGTGGCGGGGAGAGCAGTTCTTC. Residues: CASSIGGWRGEQFF.

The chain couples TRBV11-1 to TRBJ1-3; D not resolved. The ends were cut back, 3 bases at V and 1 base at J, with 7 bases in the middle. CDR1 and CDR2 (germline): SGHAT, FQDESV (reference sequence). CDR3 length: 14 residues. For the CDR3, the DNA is TGTGCCAGCAGCTTCAAGCGGTCTGGAAACACCATATATTTT. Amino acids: CASSFKRSGNTIYF.

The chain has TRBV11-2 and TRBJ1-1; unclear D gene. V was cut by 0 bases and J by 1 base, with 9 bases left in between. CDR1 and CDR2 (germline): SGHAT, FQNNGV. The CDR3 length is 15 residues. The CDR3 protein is CASSLDQSGNTEAFF. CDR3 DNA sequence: TGTGCCAGCAGCTTAGATCAATCCGGGAACACTGAAGCTTTCTTT.

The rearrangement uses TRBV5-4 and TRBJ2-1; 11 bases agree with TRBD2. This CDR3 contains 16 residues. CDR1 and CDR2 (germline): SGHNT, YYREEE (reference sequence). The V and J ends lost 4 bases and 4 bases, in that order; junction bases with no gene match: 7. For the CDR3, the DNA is TGTGCCAGCAGCACGGGACTAGCGGAACAATACAATGAGCAGTTCTTC. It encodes CASSTGLAEQYNEQFF.